The rows below give T cell receptor beta chains drawn from one sample of a study of PD-1 blockade in classical Hodgkin lymphoma. Generated by immunoSEQ multiplex PCR, the TCRdb table keeps only in-frame clones and is missing some. The table records 30,000 to 40,000 clones, about 93% of them present only once. The sample in question was CD4+ T cells from blood, obtained before the fourth cycle of nivolumab. The source of these receptors is a human donor with classical Hodgkin lymphoma. Both conserved end residues are part of each CDR3. D genes are given only for firm matches. Some rows mark clone size as missing; the rest say once, few, many or name a class of expanded clone.

V gene,clone size,J gene,D gene,CDR3 DNA,CDR3 protein
TRBV6-6,NA,TRBJ2-1,NA,TGTGCCAGCAGCAACCGGGCCGGGGATGAGCAGTTCTTC,CASSNRAGDEQFF
TRBV2,NA,TRBJ2-1,TRBD1,TGTGCCAGCTTTTCGGGACAGGAATACAATGAGCAGTTCTTC,CASFSGQEYNEQFF
TRBV18,NA,TRBJ1-4,NA,TGTGCCAGCTCAGAAAGGGCCGTTAATGAAAAACTGTTTTTT,CASSERAVNEKLFF
TRBV7-6,once,TRBJ2-2,NA,TGTGCCAGCAGCTTAGTAGGGACTTCCGCGAACACCGGGGAGCTGTTTTTT,CASSLVGTSANTGELFF
TRBV19,NA,TRBJ2-7,NA,TGTGCCAGTAGTATCATAGGGTTCTACGAGCAGTACTTC,CASSIIGFYEQYF
TRBV19,once,TRBJ2-7,NA,TGTGCCAGTAGTCCAACCCTGTCGGGATCCCTAGAGCAGTACTTC,CASSPTLSGSLEQYF
TRBV6-7,NA,TRBJ1-2,NA,TGTGCCAGCAGTTACGGTGACAGGCCTTCATGGGGCTACACCTTC,CASSYGDRPSWGYTF
TRBV5-6,NA,TRBJ2-5,TRBD1,TGTGCCAGCAGCCCACCTCCGGGACAGGGGTTTGGGACCCAGTACTTC,CASSPPPGQGFGTQYF
TRBV9,NA,TRBJ2-3,NA,TGTGCCAGCAGCGTAGCCAGTAGCACAGATACGCAGTATTTT,CASSVASSTDTQYF
TRBV11-3,NA,TRBJ2-1,TRBD2,TGTGCCAGCAGCTTAGAGGGGACTAGCGGGCCCCATGAGCAGTTCTTC,CASSLEGTSGPHEQFF
TRBV6-5,once,TRBJ2-7,TRBD1,TGTGCCAGCAGCCGGCCCGGGACAGGGAACGAGCAGTACTTC,CASSRPGTGNEQYF
TRBV27,NA,TRBJ2-2,TRBD2,TGTGCCAGCAGTTTGTGGTTCGCGGGGGGGCGGACCGGGGAGCTGTTTTTT,CASSLWFAGGRTGELFF
TRBV7-2,NA,TRBJ1-5,NA,TGTGCCAGCAGCTTAGACGGCAGCCGCAATCAGCCCCAGCATTTT,CASSLDGSRNQPQHF
TRBV28,once,TRBJ1-4,TRBD1,TGTGCCAGCAGTATACTTTCAGGGGGTCGGGATGAAAAACTGTTTTTT,CASSILSGGRDEKLFF
TRBV5-1,NA,TRBJ2-1,NA,TGCGCCAGCAGCTTGAACGGAGGGAGTAGCAATGAGCAGTTCTTC,CASSLNGGSSNEQFF
TRBV2,NA,TRBJ2-7,TRBD1,TGTGCCAGCGATAGGACAGGGGTCGTGTCCGAGCAGTACTTC,CASDRTGVVSEQYF
TRBV6-1,NA,TRBJ2-7,NA,TGTGCCGGCGCAACTGGACAGACCTACGAGCAGTACTTC,CAGATGQTYEQYF
TRBV28,NA,TRBJ2-1,NA,TGTGCCAGCAGAACGACGGCGGAATTCAATGAGCAGTTCTTC,CASRTTAEFNEQFF
TRBV4-1,NA,TRBJ2-1,TRBD1,TGCGCCAGCAGCCAAGGGGACAGATACAATGAGCAGTTCTTC,CASSQGDRYNEQFF
TRBV27,NA,TRBJ2-6,NA,TGTGCCAGCAGTCCCTCTGGGGCCAACGTCCTGACTTTC,CASSPSGANVLTF
TRBV20-1,few,TRBJ1-1,NA,TGCAGTTCAGGTAACACTGAAGCTTTCTTT,CSSGNTEAFF
TRBV29-1,NA,TRBJ2-2,TRBD2,TGCAGCGTTGTGGGACTAGCGGAAAACACCGGGGAGCTGTTTTTT,CSVVGLAENTGELFF
TRBV5-4,once,TRBJ2-2,NA,TGTGCCAGCAGCTTGGATCACACCGGGGAGCTGTTTTTT,CASSLDHTGELFF
TRBV30,NA,TRBJ1-4,NA,TGTGCCTGGAAAGGGGACACGGTTGAAAAACTGTTTTTT,CAWKGDTVEKLFF
TRBV12-5,NA,TRBJ2-5,NA,TGTGCTAGTGCCCCAGGGGGGACACAAGAGACCCAGTACTTC,CASAPGGTQETQYF
TRBV19,few,TRBJ1-1,NA,TGTGCCAGTACCCCACAGGGCAGAAGCACTGAAGCTTTCTTT,CASTPQGRSTEAFF
TRBV7-2,NA,TRBJ2-7,NA,TGTGCCAGCAGCTTAGGGGTTTACGAGCAGTACTTC,CASSLGVYEQYF
TRBV6-6,NA,TRBJ1-1,TRBD1,TGTGCCGGGGGACAGACGAGGAACACTGAAGCTTTCTTT,CAGGQTRNTEAFF
TRBV15,NA,TRBJ2-7,NA,TGTGCCACCAGCAGGGGTCTATCCGAGCAGTACTTC,CATSRGLSEQYF
TRBV7-2,once,TRBJ1-2,TRBD1,TGTGCCAGCAGCGCGGGACAGGGGCATGAAGGCTACACCTTC,CASSAGQGHEGYTF
TRBV28,NA,TRBJ2-7,NA,TGTGCCAGCAGTTTGCGGGGGCCTTCCTCCTACGAGCAGTACTTC,CASSLRGPSSYEQYF
TRBV5-1,NA,TRBJ1-2,TRBD1,TGCGCCAGCAGCCCGACAGGGGAGCGCGGCTACACCTTC,CASSPTGERGYTF
TRBV7-2,once,TRBJ2-1,TRBD1,TGTGCCAGCAGCTTATGGACAGGGAACAATGAGCAGTTCTTC,CASSLWTGNNEQFF
TRBV28,NA,TRBJ2-7,TRBD2,TGTGCCAGCACCCGTTCGGAGGGAGGGGTGGGCGAGCAGTACTTC,CASTRSEGGVGEQYF
TRBV6-1,NA,TRBJ2-3,NA,TGTGCCAGCATGGAGTTCAATACGCAGTATTTT,CASMEFNTQYF
TRBV30,NA,TRBJ1-2,NA,TGTGCCTGGGGGCCCCGGGCAAACTATGGCTACACCTTC,CAWGPRANYGYTF
TRBV5-5,NA,TRBJ2-5,TRBD2,TGTGCCAGCAGCTCGCCGGGACTAGCGGGAGTTGAGACCCAGTACTTC,CASSSPGLAGVETQYF
TRBV5-1,NA,TRBJ1-1,NA,TGCGCCAGCAGCTTGGCACCTGGGGCAAGTGAAGCTTTCTTT,CASSLAPGASEAFF